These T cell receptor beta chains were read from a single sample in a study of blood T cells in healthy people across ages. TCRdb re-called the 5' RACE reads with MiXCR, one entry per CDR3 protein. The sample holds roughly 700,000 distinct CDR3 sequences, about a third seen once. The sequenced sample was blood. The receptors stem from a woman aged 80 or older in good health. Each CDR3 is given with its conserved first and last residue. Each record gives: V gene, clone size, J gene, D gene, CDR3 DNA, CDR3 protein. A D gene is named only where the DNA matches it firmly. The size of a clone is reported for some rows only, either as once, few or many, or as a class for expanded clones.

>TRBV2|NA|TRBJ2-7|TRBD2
TGTGCCAGCAGCAAGAGGCTAGCGGGGAACTACAATGAGCAGTACTTC
CASSKRLAGNYNEQYF
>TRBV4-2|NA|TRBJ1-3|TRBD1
TGTGCCAGCAGCCAAGAAATAACGGGGAGGGGGCGAATCACCTCTGGAAACACCATATATTTT
CASSQEITGRGRITSGNTIYF
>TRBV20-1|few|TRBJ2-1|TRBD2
TGCAGTGCTAGGGTTGCGGGAGGGCCAAATGAGCAGTTCTTC
CSARVAGGPNEQFF
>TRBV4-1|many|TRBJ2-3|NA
TGCGCCAGCAGCCAAGATCGGGGGAGCACAGATACGCAGTATTTT
CASSQDRGSTDTQYF
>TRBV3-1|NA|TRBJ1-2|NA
TGTGCCAGCAGCCAAGAAGCTACAGGTTTCACCTTC
CASSQEATGFTF
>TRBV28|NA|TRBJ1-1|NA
TGTGCCAGCAGTCGGAACCGGCGCGCTGAAGCTTTCTTT
CASSRNRRAEAFF
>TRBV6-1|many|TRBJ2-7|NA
TGTGCCAGCAGCTTGGGATCAGGATACTCCTACGAGCAGTACTTC
CASSLGSGYSYEQYF
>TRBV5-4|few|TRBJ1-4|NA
TGTGCCAGCAGCTCAGGGAGGGGGTTCGGGAATGAAAAACTGTTTTTT
CASSSGRGFGNEKLFF
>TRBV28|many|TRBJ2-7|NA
TGTGCCAGCAGAGGGCCCTACGAGCAGTACTTC
CASRGPYEQYF
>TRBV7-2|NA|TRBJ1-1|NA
TGTGCCAGCAGTTGGGGCGGGGGGTCAGAAGCTTTCTTT
CASSWGGGSEAFF
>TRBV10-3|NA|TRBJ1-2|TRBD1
TGTGCCATCCTTCCGGGACAGGGGGCCGGATCAACTAACTATGGCTACACCTTC
CAILPGQGAGSTNYGYTF
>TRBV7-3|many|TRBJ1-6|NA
TGTGCCAGCAGCCCGGGGGGCGCCGATAATTCACCCCTCCACTTT
CASSPGGADNSPLHF
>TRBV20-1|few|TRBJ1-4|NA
TGCAGTGCTAGAGGCGGGGAAAAACTGTTTTTT
CSARGGEKLFF
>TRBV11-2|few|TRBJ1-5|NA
TGTGCCAGCAGCTTATGGGGTATTGGTCAGCCCCAGCATTTT
CASSLWGIGQPQHF
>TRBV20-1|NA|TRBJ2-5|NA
TGCAGTGGGGCTATCCAAGAGACCCAGTACTTC
CSGAIQETQYF
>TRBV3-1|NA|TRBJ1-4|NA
TGTGCCAGCAGCCAACAGGGCGTCGATGAAAAACTGTTTTTT
CASSQQGVDEKLFF
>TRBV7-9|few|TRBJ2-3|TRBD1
TGTGCCAGCAGCTTAGGGGACAGCTGGGATACGCAGTATTTT
CASSLGDSWDTQYF
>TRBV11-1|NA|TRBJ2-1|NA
TGTGCCAGCAGCTTAGACCTCGGAGACTTGTACAATGAGCAGTTCTTC
CASSLDLGDLYNEQFF
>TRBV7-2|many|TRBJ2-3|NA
TGTGCCAGCAGCTTAAGGGTCCACGCAGATACGCAGTATTTT
CASSLRVHADTQYF
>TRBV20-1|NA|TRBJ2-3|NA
TGCAGTGCTTTCTCGGCGACTTCTACTAGCACAGATACGCAGTATTTT
CSAFSATSTSTDTQYF
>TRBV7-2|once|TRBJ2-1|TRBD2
TGTGCCAGCAGCTTAGTAGGCCTAGCGGGGGGGCCCAATGAGCAGTTCTTC
CASSLVGLAGGPNEQFF
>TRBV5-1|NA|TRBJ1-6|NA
TGCGCCAGCAGCTTTGGGAGAGCGGCCGGTTCACCCCTCCACTTT
CASSFGRAAGSPLHF
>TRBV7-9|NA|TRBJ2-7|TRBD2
TGTGCCAGCAGCCCGGGGCGGGAGGGCCCGTTCGAGCAGTACTTC
CASSPGREGPFEQYF
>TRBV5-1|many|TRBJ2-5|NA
TGCGCCAGCAGCTCACCCCGGGCAGGGGGAGGAGAGACCCAGTACTTC
CASSSPRAGGGETQYF
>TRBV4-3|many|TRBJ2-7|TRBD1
TGCGCCAGCAGCCAAGAGGGGACAGTGTCCTACGAGCAGTACTTC
CASSQEGTVSYEQYF
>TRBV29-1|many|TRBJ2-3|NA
TGCAGCGTCCACGAGAGGAGCGGTAGCACAGATACGCAGTATTTT
CSVHERSGSTDTQYF
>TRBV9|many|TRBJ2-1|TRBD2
TGTGCCAGCAGCGTAGCCGCGTGGCTAGCGGGCGGGAATGAGCAGTTCTTC
CASSVAAWLAGGNEQFF
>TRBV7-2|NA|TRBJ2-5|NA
TGTGCCAGCAGCTTACGCGGCACAACGACCCAGTACTTC
CASSLRGTTTQYF
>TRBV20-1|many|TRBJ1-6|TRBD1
TGCAGTGCTAGAACGGGGACAGGGAATTCACCCCTCCACTTT
CSARTGTGNSPLHF
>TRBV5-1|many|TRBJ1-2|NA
TGCGCCAGCAGCGGGGGAGACAGGTCTGGCTACACCTTC
CASSGGDRSGYTF
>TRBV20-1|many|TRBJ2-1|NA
TGCAGTGCTAGAGCCCCCTCCAATGAGCAGTTCTTC
CSARAPSNEQFF
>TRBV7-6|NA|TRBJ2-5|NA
TGTGCCAGCAGCCCCGATAAGGGGGGGCACAATGAACAGTACTTC
CASSPDKGGHNEQYF